These 20 T cell receptor beta chains were sequenced from one sample in a study of T cells after yellow fever vaccination. A single record per CDR3 protein comes from TCRdb applying MiXCR to the 5' RACE reads. The sample lists more than 80,000 distinct CDR3 sequences, around 5.8% occurring once. Specimen: CD8+ T cells sorted from PBMCs, collected 10 days after the yellow fever booster vaccination. The receptor set was obtained from a man aged 18 to 29 who received the YFV17D yellow fever vaccine.

This clonotype was counted ten times or more. A read error may account for a junction end that differs from germline. The gene calls are TRBV5-1 and TRBJ2-7; D ambiguous. This CDR3 is 12 amino acids long. In germline, CDR1 is SGHRS, CDR2 YFSETQ. CDR3 loop: CASSLVPYEQYF. The CDR3, as DNA: TGCGCCAGCAGTTTGGTTCCCTACGAGCAGTACTTC.

This clonotype was picked up a small number of times. V gene TRBV29-1 combines with J gene TRBJ2-7; D not resolved. Trimming took off 4 bases at V and 6 bases at J, with 16 bases between the two ends. The CDR3 length is 13 residues. Germline loops: CDR1 SQVTM, CDR2 ANQGSEA. This CDR3 is CSVGPTATGEQYF. The CDR3 DNA reads TGCAGCGTTGGTCCCACCGCCACCGGCGAGCAGTACTTC.

The V call is TRBV5-5, the J call TRBJ2-1, with D perhaps matching TRBD1 or TRBD2 (5 bases each). CDR3 length: 13 residues. The V gene lost 4 bases and the J gene lost 8 bases, with 13 bases spanning the gap. Germline V gene lookup returns CDR1 SGHKS and CDR2 YYEKEE (reference sequence). CDR3 in amino acids: CASSAGTRDEQFF. CDR3 DNA: TGTGCCAGCAGCGCCGGGACGAGGGATGAGCAGTTCTTC.

Sample share makes this clonotype large. This chain joins TRBV25-1 and TRBJ2-1; D uncertain. V dropped 5 bases and J dropped 3 bases, with 11 bases sitting between them. CDR1 and CDR2 (germline): MGHDK, SYGVNS. The CDR3 spans 14 residues. This CDR3 reads CASSQSDFYNEQFF. CDR3 DNA: TGTGCCAGCAGTCAGTCCGACTTCTACAATGAGCAGTTCTTC.

The chain has TRBV7-6 and TRBJ1-4, with D possibly TRBD1 on 5 matching bases. Trimming cost V 4 bases and J 0 bases, with 9 bases left between them. This CDR3 region has 15 residues. In germline, CDR1 is SGHVS, CDR2 FNYEAQ. The CDR3 DNA sequence: TGTGCCAGCAGCTACAGGAGTGCAACTAATGAAAAACTGTTTTTT. As protein: CASSYRSATNEKLFF.

The sample holds many counts of this clonotype. The CDR3 here is CASSFIHGAGSVYPLETQYF. The CDR3 nucleotides are TGTGCCAGCTCGTTTATCCACGGAGCGGGCAGTGTATACCCTTTGGAGACCCAGTACTTC. The genes are TRBV28 and TRBJ2-5, with D possibly matching TRBD2 (6 bases). This CDR3 has 20 amino acids. Germline V CDR1 and CDR2: MDHEN, SYDVKM. V lost 8 bases and J lost 5, with 36 bases in between.

A few counts support this clonotype. This chain connects TRBV4-1 to TRBJ2-2, with D perhaps matching TRBD1 (6 bases). There are 14 residues in the CDR3. With 0 bases removed from V and 6 bases from J, the gap between germline ends came to 8 bases. Germline loops: CDR1 MGHRA, CDR2 YSYEKL. CDR3 nucleotides: TGCGCCAGCAGCCAAGAACAGGGCCCCGGGGAGCTGTTTTTT. Amino acids: CASSQEQGPGELFF.

The chain joins TRBV28 to TRBJ2-3, with D maybe TRBD2 (6 bases). The V gene lost 7 bases and the J gene lost 0 bases, with 17 bases spanning the gap. The CDR3 loop spans 16 amino acids. In germline, CDR1 is MDHEN, CDR2 SYDVKM. CDR3 amino acids: CASMGDGTDSTDTQYF. CDR3 coding DNA: TGTGCCAGCATGGGGGATGGGACTGACAGCACAGATACGCAGTATTTT.

The genes are TRBV19 and TRBJ1-5; 8 positions match TRBD1. This CDR3 has 15 residues. Germline loops: CDR1 LNHDA, CDR2 SQIVND (reference sequence). V shed 8 bases and J 5 bases; nucleotides not matched to a gene: 11. CDR3 region: CASSQSSRGHQPQHF. The CDR3, as DNA: TGTGCCAGTTCTCAAAGCTCCAGGGGGCATCAGCCCCAGCATTTT.

The rearrangement uses TRBV28 and TRBJ2-1; TRBD2 aligns across 9 bases. The CDR3 contains 15 residues. Germline CDR1 and CDR2: MDHEN and SYDVKM. The trim removed 4 bases at V and 4 bases at J, leaving 5 bases unmatched. CDR3 nucleotides: TGTGCCAGCAGTTCGAGCGGGGGGATATACAATGAGCAGTTCTTC. Translating gives CASSSSGGIYNEQFF.

This clonotype was seen ten or more times. The chain couples TRBV12-3 or TRBV12-4 to TRBJ2-1, with D unresolved. V lost 6 bases and J 8 bases, leaving 17 bases between the germline ends. The CDR3 spans 14 residues. The CDR3 region has the DNA TGTGCCAGCAGGCCCCGTGCTACTGGGGATGAGCAGTTCTTC. Amino acids: CASRPRATGDEQFF.

This clonotype has more than one count but fewer than ten. CDR3 protein: CASSFQGTDSPLHF. The CDR3 bases are TGTGCCAGCAGCTTTCAGGGTACGGATTCACCCCTCCACTTT. The chain is built from TRBV7-9 and TRBJ1-6, with D perhaps TRBD1 (5 bases). The CDR3 totals 14 residues. Germline CDR1 SEHNR, CDR2 FQNEAQ (reference sequence). Trimming pared 3 bases from V and 8 bases from J, leaving 11 bases between.

The chain couples TRBV19 to TRBJ2-7, with 7 bases lining up with TRBD1. V shed 5 bases and J 2 bases; nucleotides not matched to a gene: 12. Germline V lookup: CDR1 LNHDA, CDR2 SQIVND (reference sequence). The CDR3 is 16 amino acids. This chain's CDR3 is CASSFGSGDSAYEQYF. The CDR3 bases are TGTGCCAGTAGTTTCGGTTCAGGGGACAGTGCCTACGAGCAGTACTTC.

This chain links TRBV5-1 with TRBJ2-1, with 11 bases fitting TRBD1. The CDR3 spans 15 residues. Germline V gives CDR1 SGHRS, CDR2 YFSETQ. V lost 4 bases and J lost 8; bases outside the gene matches: 8. The CDR3 is CASSPGGQGAYEQFF. CDR3 bases: TGCGCCAGCAGCCCCGGAGGACAGGGGGCCTATGAGCAGTTCTTC. The whole variable domain, filled in from reference TRBV5-1 and TRBJ2-1, reads KAGVTQTPRYLIKTRGQQVTLSCSPISGHRSVSWYQQTPGQGLQFLFEYFSETQRNKGNFPGRFSGRQFSNSRSEMNVSTLELGDSALYLCASSPGGQGAYEQFFGPGTRLTVL.

The chain carries TRBV7-3 and TRBJ2-1; 7 bases are shared with TRBD1. Germline-derived CDR1 and CDR2 are SGHTA and FQGTGA. CDR3 size: 15 residues. Trimming cost V 4 bases and J 7 bases; bases outside gene matches: 10. CDR3 sequence (DNA): TGTGCCAGCAGCTCCCGACTGGGACAGATGAATGAGCAGTTCTTC. It yields the protein CASSSRLGQMNEQFF.

V usage is TRBV21-1 and J usage is TRBJ2-7. TRBV21-1 is marked as a pseudogene. The CDR3 contains 13 residues. The CDR3 spells CASSNAGCYEQYV. DNA of the CDR3: TGTGCCAGCAGCAATGCGGGTTGTTACGAGCAGTACGTC.

This clonotype was picked up a small number of times. This chain connects TRBV27 to TRBJ2-7, with 9 bases identical to TRBD1. The CDR3 runs 13 residues. With 5 bases clipped from V and 6 bases from J, the junction kept 5 bases outside the gene matches. CDR1 and CDR2 from the germline V gene are MNHEY and SMNVEV (reference sequence). CDR3: CASSPTGGAEQYV. The CDR3 nucleotides read TGTGCCAGCAGTCCTACAGGGGGCGCCGAGCAGTACGTC.

The chain links TRBV4-1 to TRBJ2-1; D unclear. There are 14 residues in the CDR3. Per the germline V gene, CDR1 is MGHRA and CDR2 is YSYEKL. Between the trimmed V and J ends, which lost 1 base and 7 bases, there was a span of 11 bases. In DNA form, the CDR3 reads TGCGCCAGCAGCCAAGCCCCCCCCGGGAATGAGCAGTTCTTC. It yields the protein CASSQAPPGNEQFF.

Remarks on this clonotype: A much larger clone differs by one base, so this may be a read error. The V gene is TRBV14, the J gene TRBJ1-1; D unresolved. CDR1 and CDR2 (germline): SGHDN, FVKESK. The CDR3 sequence is 14 residues long. CDR3 in DNA: TGTTCCAGCAGCCAATATAGAGGAGGGACTGAAGCTTTCTTT. Amino acid sequence: CSSSQYRGGTEAFF.

The chain recombines TRBV5-1 with TRBJ2-5; TRBD2 matches at 7 bases. Per germline, CDR1 SGHRS and CDR2 YFSETQ. The CDR3 length is 15 residues. The ends lost 4 bases at V and 1 base at J; junction bases unmatched: 7. DNA for the CDR3: TGCGCCAGCAGCCCGCGGGGGAGCGTCCAAGAGACCCAGTACTTC. It translates to CASSPRGSVQETQYF.